Listed here are 10 T cell receptor beta chains from one sample, sequenced in a study of beta chain features in type 1 diabetes. Study results and caveats: People with Type 1 diabetes carried modestly yet significantly shorter TCRB CDR3s in all four CD4+ subsets.

TCRB transcripts that were expressed got sequenced, as all of the isolated RNA had been reverse transcribed. TCRdb keeps only in-frame clones here, not all; method: immunoSEQ multiplex PCR. The sample lists 150,000 to 200,000 clones, 6.5% to 10% occurring once. These receptors' targets are unknown. Sequences were obtained from central memory CD4+ T cells from blood. These TCRs come from a woman younger than 35 with type 1 diabetes.

J is TRBJ1-1 and V is TRBV19; TRBD1 agrees at 7 bases. Trimming at V came to 6 bases and at J to 0 bases, leaving 10 bases not matched to a gene. This CDR3 region has 16 residues. Germline values: CDR1 LNHDA, CDR2 SQIVND (reference sequence). The DNA of the CDR3 is TGTGCCAGTAGCCCAAGGGACAGACTCATGAACACTGAAGCTTTCTTT. It is translated as CASSPRDRLMNTEAFF. The full variable domain, rest sourced from reference TRBV19 and TRBJ1-1, is DGGITQSPKYLFRKEGQNVTLSCEQNLNHDAMYWYRQDPGQGLRLIYYSQIVNDFQKGDIAEGYSVSREKKESFPLTVTSAQKNPTAFYLCASSPRDRLMNTEAFFGQGTRLTVV.

This clone was seen once. This CDR3 is CASYLTSSYNSPLHF. Written as DNA, the CDR3 is TGTGCTAGTTACCTTACAAGCTCCTATAATTCACCCCTCCACTTT. V gene TRBV12-5 combines with J gene TRBJ1-6, with no clear D. Germline CDR1 LGHNT, CDR2 FRNRAP. CDR3 length equals 15 residues. Trimming took off 8 bases at V and 0 bases at J, with 11 bases between the two ends.

This clone was picked up a small number of times. The rearrangement joins TRBV29-1 to TRBJ1-5; D possibly corresponds to TRBD1 (5 bases). This CDR3 region has 13 residues. The germline V gene encodes CDR1 SQVTM and CDR2 ANQGSEA. Trimming removed 0 bases at V and 2 bases at J, with 5 bases between. As DNA, the CDR3 is TGCAGCGTTGAAGAAGGGGGCAATCAGCCCCAGCATTTT. Protein sequence: CSVEEGGNQPQHF.

This clone was picked up a small number of times. The genes are TRBV9 and TRBJ2-3; 9 bases fit TRBD1. The CDR3 is 15 residues long. V lost 2 bases to trimming and J lost 5 bases; unmatched junction nucleotides: 6. Germline CDR1 SGDLS, CDR2 YYNGEE. This CDR3 reads CASSVGQGREDTQYF. The CDR3 DNA is TGTGCCAGCAGCGTGGGACAGGGCCGCGAAGATACGCAGTATTTT.

This clone was recorded a few times. J is TRBJ2-3 and V is TRBV12-5; 9 bases are shared with TRBD2. Trimming at V came to 6 bases and at J to 4 bases, leaving 5 bases not matched to a gene. The CDR3 has 14 residues. Germline CDR1 and CDR2: LGHNT and FRNRAP. The CDR3 protein is CASGRTSVSDTQYF. The CDR3 DNA reads as TGTGCTAGTGGACGGACTAGCGTGTCAGATACGCAGTATTTT.

The genes are TRBV7-2 and TRBJ2-2; 15 positions match TRBD2. Germline V lookup: CDR1 SGHTA, CDR2 FQGNSA. The CDR3 has 17 amino acids. The junction had 7 bases not matched to a gene; V was cut back by 5 bases and J by 6 bases. The CDR3 spells CASSRRTSGRASGELFF. As DNA, the CDR3 is TGTGCCAGCAGCCGCAGGACTAGCGGGAGGGCCTCCGGGGAGCTGTTTTTT. The variable domain in full, completed from reference TRBV7-2 and TRBJ2-2, reads GAGVSQSPSNKVTEKGKDVELRCDPISGHTALYWYRQSLGQGLEFLIYFQGNSAPDKSGLPSDRFSAERTGGSVSTLTIQRTQQEDSAVYLCASSRRTSGRASGELFFGEGSRLTVL.

This clone was counted between two and nine times. The gene calls are TRBV5-1 and TRBJ2-2; 7 bases fit TRBD1. There are 14 residues in the CDR3. Germline lookup yields CDR1 SGHRS and CDR2 YFSETQ. V trimming: 4 bases; J trimming: 5 bases; junction bases outside the gene matches: 5. The chain's CDR3 is CASSVTGETGELFF. The CDR3, as DNA: TGCGCCAGCAGCGTAACAGGGGAAACCGGGGAGCTGTTTTTT.

This clone was detected only a few times. The same CDR3 can be traced to other DNA sequences in this sample. The chain recombines TRBV4-3 with TRBJ1-1; D is uncertain. The V end lost 0 bases, the J end lost 4 bases, and 6 bases lay between the germline ends. The CDR3 covers 13 residues. Germline V gives CDR1 LGHNA, CDR2 YSLEER. CDR3 DNA sequence: TGCGCCAGCAGCCAAGAACGGGGCACTGAAGCTTTCTTT. Amino acid sequence: CASSQERGTEAFF.

The V and J genes are TRBV27 and TRBJ1-1; D is unclear. Germline V gene sequence: CDR1 MNHEY, CDR2 SMNVEV (reference sequence). Trimming stripped 8 bases from V and 4 bases from J, with 8 bases between. The length of the CDR3 is 11 residues. The CDR3 nucleotides are TGTGCCAGCCACAAGTCCACTGAAGCTTTCTTT. It codes for CASHKSTEAFF.

This chain joins TRBV7-2 and TRBJ2-1; 9 bases align to TRBD2. CDR3 length: 15 amino acids. V was clipped by 2 bases and J by 7 bases; unmatched bases: 6. Germline assignment: CDR1 SGHTA and CDR2 FQGNSA. Here the CDR3 reads CASSLFGGGANEQFF. DNA of the CDR3: TGTGCCAGCAGCTTATTTGGCGGGGGGGCGAATGAGCAGTTCTTC.